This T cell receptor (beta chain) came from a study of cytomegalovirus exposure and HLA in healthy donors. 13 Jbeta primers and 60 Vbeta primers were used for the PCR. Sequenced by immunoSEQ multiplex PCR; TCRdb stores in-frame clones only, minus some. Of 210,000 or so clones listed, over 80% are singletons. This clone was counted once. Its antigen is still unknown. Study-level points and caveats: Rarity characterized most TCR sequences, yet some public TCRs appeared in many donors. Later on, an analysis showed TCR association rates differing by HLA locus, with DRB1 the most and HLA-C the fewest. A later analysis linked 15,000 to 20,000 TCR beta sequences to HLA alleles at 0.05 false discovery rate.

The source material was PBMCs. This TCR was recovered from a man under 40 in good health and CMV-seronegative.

Written as DNA, the CDR3 is TGCGGCGCTGGACAGGGGTATGGCTACACCTTC. This gives the protein CGAGQGYGYTF. V gene TRBV29-1 combines with J gene TRBJ1-2; 9 bases fit TRBD1. The CDR3 is 11 amino acids. Germline V gene lookup returns CDR1 SQVTM and CDR2 ANQGSEA.